The 9 T cell receptor beta chains below all came from one sample that was sequenced in a study of T cell responses to AZD1222 COVID-19 vaccine. TCRdb's copy holds only in-frame clones and misses some; the assay was immunoSEQ multiplex PCR. Of fewer than 180,000 clones in the sample, roughly 94% are singletons; the top ten hold about 1.3%. Sample: peripheral blood, taken on day 0 of AZD1222 vaccination. These TCRs come from an adult in good health.

V gene TRBV9 combines with J gene TRBJ2-5; D remains unclear. Germline CDR1 is SGDLS and CDR2 is YYNGEE. This CDR3 comprises 12 residues. Trimming removed 0 bases at V and 7 bases at J, with 7 bases between. The CDR3 region is CASSVGVGTQYF. The DNA for the CDR3 is TGTGCCAGCAGCGTAGGGGTTGGGACCCAGTACTTC. The full variable domain, with the rest looked up from reference TRBV9 and TRBJ2-5, is DSGVTQTPKHLITATGQRVTLRCSPRSGDLSVYWYQQSLDQGLQFLIQYYNGEERAKGNILERFSAQQFPDLHSELNLSSLELGDSALYFCASSVGVGTQYFGPGTRLLVL.

V gene TRBV21-1 combines with J gene TRBJ2-7; the table's D call, TRBD2, has no DNA check behind it. TRBV21-1 is annotated as a pseudogene. The CDR3 runs to 12 residues. The DNA of the CDR3 is TGTGCCAGCAGCAGAGGGATCTACGAGCAGTACGTC. Amino acid sequence: CASSRGIYEQYV.

This chain joins TRBV7-2 and TRBJ1-1, with D possibly matching TRBD1 (5 bases). Germline CDR1 and CDR2: SGHTA and FQGNSA. The CDR3 runs to 14 residues. Trimming pared 5 bases from V and 11 bases from J, leaving 21 bases between. In DNA, the CDR3 is TGTGCCAGCAGCCTCGCGGGTTGGGGGGATCGTGCTTTCTTT. This gives the protein CASSLAGWGDRAFF.

The chain uses TRBV5-1 and TRBJ1-3, with D perhaps matching TRBD1 (5 bases). V lost 5 bases, J lost 0 bases, and 15 bases lay in between. The CDR3 has 16 amino acids. CDR1 and CDR2 from the germline V gene are SGHRS and YFSETQ. CDR3 protein: CASSLDGALSGNTIYF. In DNA form, the CDR3 reads TGCGCCAGCAGTTTAGACGGGGCCCTCTCTGGAAACACCATATATTTT.

This chain uses TRBV6-1 with TRBJ2-7; no clear D gene. The V gene's germline CDR1 is MNHNS and CDR2 SASEGT. The V gene lost 3 bases and the J gene lost 3 bases, with 21 bases spanning the gap. The CDR3 has 17 residues. The CDR3 protein is CASSDALFDGPVYEQYV. The CDR3 coding sequence is TGTGCCAGCAGTGACGCCCTATTTGATGGTCCGGTCTACGAGCAGTACGTC.

This rearrangement joins TRBV3-1 (or the pseudogene TRBV3-2) to TRBJ2-5, with D hard to call. The V and J ends lost 4 bases and 4 bases respectively, with 19 bases between them. CDR3 length: 16 amino acids. Germline lookup yields CDR1 LGHDT and CDR2 YNNKEL (reference sequence). The DNA for the CDR3 is TGTGCCAGCAGCCCCCGAGCGATACTCGCATCAGAGACCCAGTACTTC. This translates into CASSPRAILASETQYF.

Only a few counts were recorded for this clone. V usage is TRBV30 and J usage is TRBJ1-2; no firm D call. The V end lost 4 bases, the J end lost 5 bases, and 8 bases lay between the germline ends. The CDR3 has 11 residues. From germline, CDR1 is GTSNPN and CDR2 SVGIG (reference sequence). This CDR3 reads CAWTTGYGYTF. In DNA form, the CDR3 reads TGTGCCTGGACGACGGGTTATGGCTACACCTTC.

The chain combines TRBV6-5 with TRBJ1-5; 9 nucleotides line up with TRBD1. This CDR3 region has 13 residues. Germline V gives CDR1 MNHEY, CDR2 SVGAGI. Germline trimming cut 5 bases from V and 7 bases from J; bases unmatched to any gene: 3. CDR3 sequence reads: CASSPTGGQPQHF. The CDR3 nucleotides are TGTGCCAGCAGTCCAACAGGGGGCCAGCCCCAGCATTTT.

The chain recombines TRBV28 with TRBJ1-1; D unclear. V lost 6 bases and J 5 bases, leaving 16 bases between the germline ends. In germline, CDR1 is MDHEN, CDR2 SYDVKM. This CDR3 is built from 14 residues. This CDR3 reads CASRPPREATEAFF. The CDR3 DNA is TGTGCCAGCAGGCCCCCTCGGGAGGCGACTGAAGCTTTCTTT.